This is a list of T cell receptor beta chains from one sample in a study of T cells in Graves' hyperthyroidism and ophthalmopathy. TCRdb ran MiXCR on the multiplex PCR reads and lists one entry per CDR3 protein. The sample includes about 100,000 distinct CDR3 sequences, 16% of them seen just once. Material for sequencing was blood. Receptor source: a woman aged 50 to 60 with Graves' hyperthyroidism. Both conserved end residues are part of each CDR3. A D gene is named only where the DNA matches it firmly. Clone size, where shown, is once, few, many, or a class for clones that have expanded.

>TRBJ2-2|many|NA|TRBV6-1
TGTGCCAGCAGTATACGACAGGAGGGACTGCTGTTTTTT
CASSIRQEGLLFF
>TRBJ2-1|many|TRBD2|TRBV7-9
TGTGCCAGCAGCTTAAGGGCTAGCGGGGGCAAAGGGTTGAATGAGCAGTTCTTC
CASSLRASGGKGLNEQFF
>TRBJ1-1|many|NA|TRBV30
TGTGCCTGGAGTTCCGGAGGGGGGACTGAAGCTTTCTTT
CAWSSGGGTEAFF
>TRBJ1-1|many|NA|TRBV11-2
TGTGCCAGCAGCTCGGACAGACTTAGCCCTGAAGCTTTCTTT
CASSSDRLSPEAFF
>TRBJ2-1|many|NA|TRBV12-3/TRBV12-4
TGTGCCAGCAGGCCCTCCGGGGGGCGGACCTACAATGAGCAGTTCTTC
CASRPSGGRTYNEQFF
>TRBJ1-2|many|TRBD1|TRBV19
TGTGCCAGTAGTATAGGCCACAGGGGAGGCTATGGCTACACCTTC
CASSIGHRGGYGYTF
>TRBJ1-5|many|TRBD1|TRBV27
TGTGCCAGCAGTCCCGGACAGGTTAATCAGCCCCAGCATTTT
CASSPGQVNQPQHF
>TRBJ1-2|NA|NA|TRBV11-1
TGTGCCAGCAGGGACGCCAACTATGGCTACACCTTC
CASRDANYGYTF
>TRBJ2-5|many|NA|TRBV12-3/TRBV12-4
TGTGCCAGCAGCCCGACAGGACAAGAGACCCAGTACTTC
CASSPTGQETQYF
>TRBJ2-6|many|NA|TRBV7-2
TGTGCCAGCAGCTTCCCCCCTCCCTCTGGGGCCAACGTCCTGACTTTC
CASSFPPPSGANVLTF
>TRBJ1-2|many|NA|TRBV7-6
TGTGCCAGCAGCCCGTCGACACTTACATATGGCTACACCTTC
CASSPSTLTYGYTF
>TRBJ1-1|many|NA|TRBV29-1
TGCAGCGGCTGGGACGGAATGAACACTGAAGCTTTCTTT
CSGWDGMNTEAFF
>TRBJ2-1|NA|NA|TRBV20-1
TGCAGTGCCTCCTACCGGGACTTCGATGAGCAGTTCTTC
CSASYRDFDEQFF
>TRBJ2-1|many|TRBD1|TRBV28
TGTGCCAGCAGTCCCGGGGACAGACGGATGCAGTTCTTC
CASSPGDRRMQFF
>TRBJ1-2|many|NA|TRBV3-1
TGTGCCAGCAGCCAAGCCCTGAAGAACTATGGCTACACCTTC
CASSQALKNYGYTF
>TRBJ1-2|NA|NA|TRBV6-1
TGTGCCAGCAGCCTCAAGAGGACAGAATATGGCTACACCTTC
CASSLKRTEYGYTF
>TRBJ2-7|many|TRBD1|TRBV20-1
TGCAGTGCGGGGACAGGGGGGAGCTACGAGCAGTACTTC
CSAGTGGSYEQYF
>TRBJ2-1|many|TRBD2|TRBV7-9
TGTGCCAGCAGCTTTTGGACTAGCGGACAGTTCTTC
CASSFWTSGQFF
>TRBJ2-5|NA|TRBD2|TRBV20-1
TGCAGTGCGCCGCTTTCTAGGACTAGGGTAGAGACCCAGTACTTC
CSAPLSRTRVETQYF
>TRBJ2-3|many|NA|TRBV11-3
TGTGCCAGCAGCAAAGGTGGGGGGTGGACAGATACGCAGTATTTT
CASSKGGGWTDTQYF
>TRBJ2-1|many|TRBD2|TRBV20-1
TGCAGTGCTAGCGATATCCTTGGGACTAGCGGGTTTAATGAGCAGTTCTTC
CSASDILGTSGFNEQFF
>TRBJ2-3|many|NA|TRBV6-1
TGTGCCAGCACCCTTCCCGACCACCCATCAGATACGCAGTATTTT
CASTLPDHPSDTQYF
>TRBJ1-6|NA|NA|TRBV7-2
TGTGCCAGCGGGACATACAATTCACCCCTCCACTTT
CASGTYNSPLHF
>TRBJ2-1|many|TRBD2|TRBV5-6
TGTGCCAGCAGCTTGACCCCGGGGACTAGCTACGATGAGCAGTTCTTC
CASSLTPGTSYDEQFF
>TRBJ2-1|many|NA|TRBV5-1
TGCGCCAGCAGCTCGGGACCCGGGGGTCCAAATGAGCAGTTCTTC
CASSSGPGGPNEQFF
>TRBJ1-5|NA|NA|TRBV7-2
TGTGCCAGCAGCTTAGTGGGTAGTAGCAATCAGCCCCAGCATTTT
CASSLVGSSNQPQHF
>TRBJ1-1|many|NA|TRBV25-1
TGTGCCAGCACTCCCGCAGGGTGGGGTACTGAAGCTTTCTTT
CASTPAGWGTEAFF
>TRBJ2-5|NA|NA|TRBV10-2
TGCGCCAGCAGTGAGGGGGACCGAAAGTACTTC
CASSEGDRKYF
>TRBJ2-5|NA|TRBD1|TRBV28
TGTGCCAGCAGTCCGGACAGGGGGCGACAAGAGACCCAGTACTTC
CASSPDRGRQETQYF
>TRBJ2-7|NA|NA|TRBV20-1
TGCAGTGCTAGAGATCCAGCGGCAAAGGGGCGCTCCTACGAGCAGTACTTC
CSARDPAAKGRSYEQYF
>TRBJ1-1|many|NA|TRBV3-1
TGTGCCAGCAGCCAAAGGACAACCACTGAAGCTTTCTTT
CASSQRTTTEAFF
>TRBJ1-1|many|NA|TRBV9
TGTGCCAGCAGCGTACCCCCTGGAGGGATTCCCCGTGAAGCTTTCTTT
CASSVPPGGIPREAFF
>TRBJ1-4|NA|TRBD1|TRBV9
TGTGCCAGCAGTACCGGGACAGGGGGTTTGGAAAAACTGTTTTTT
CASSTGTGGLEKLFF
>TRBJ1-2|many|NA|TRBV5-1
TGCGCCAGCAGCCCCGGGGGGCCGGGCTATGGCTACACCTTC
CASSPGGPGYGYTF
>TRBJ1-2|many|NA|TRBV30
TGTGCCTCCAGGGGTTATGGCTACACCTTC
CASRGYGYTF
>TRBJ2-1|NA|NA|TRBV6-1
TGTGCCAGCAGCGAGGGGGGGGATGAGCAGTTCTTC
CASSEGGDEQFF
>TRBJ2-2|NA|NA|TRBV7-6
TGTGCCAGCAGCTTAAGCTTGGGAGTCGGGGAGCTGTTTTTT
CASSLSLGVGELFF
>TRBJ2-2|many|NA|TRBV7-3
TGTGCCAGCAGCCCCGGCGGGGCCGGGGAGCTGTTTTTT
CASSPGGAGELFF
>TRBJ1-1|many|TRBD1|TRBV28
TGTGCCGCCAGGGACAGGGCATCTTTCTCTGGAGCTTTCTTT
CAARDRASFSGAFF
>TRBJ1-1|many|NA|TRBV6-1
TGTGCCAGCAGTCAGAGTAATGAAGCTTTCTTT
CASSQSNEAFF
>TRBJ2-2|many|TRBD1|TRBV25-1
TGTGCCAGCAGTGCTCCTGACAGGGAAACCGGGGAGCTGTTTTTT
CASSAPDRETGELFF
>TRBJ1-6|many|NA|TRBV12-3/TRBV12-4
TGTGCCAGCAGTTCCTTCCGGACAGACTATAATTCACCCCTCCACTTT
CASSSFRTDYNSPLHF
>TRBJ2-1|NA|NA|TRBV6-1
TGTGCCAGCCACCCTCGCTTGGGCGGCGATGAGCAGTTCTTC
CASHPRLGGDEQFF
>TRBJ2-7|NA|TRBD1|TRBV28
TGTGCCAGCAGCCAGGTCACAGGGGGACCCTACGAGCAGTACTTC
CASSQVTGGPYEQYF
>TRBJ2-7|NA|TRBD2|TRBV30
TGTGCCTGGAGTGCCCGACTAGCGGGGTTCACCTACGAGCAGTACTTC
CAWSARLAGFTYEQYF
>TRBJ1-5|many|TRBD1|TRBV28
TGTGCCAGCAGTTTAACAGGGGGCGGGAATCAGCCCCAGCATTTT
CASSLTGGGNQPQHF
>TRBJ1-1|many|NA|TRBV2
TGTGCCAGCAGCGCTGGGGACACTGAAGCTTTCTTT
CASSAGDTEAFF
>TRBJ1-5|few|NA|TRBV20-1
TGCAGTGCTAGGGGAACGAATCAGCCCCAGCATTTT
CSARGTNQPQHF
>TRBJ2-7|many|NA|TRBV28
TGTGCCAGCACAATAGGGGGGACTAACTCCTACGAGCAGTACTTC
CASTIGGTNSYEQYF